The rows below give T cell receptor beta chains drawn from one sample of a study of identical twins. Each CDR3 protein gets one entry after TCRdb re-called the 5' RACE reads with MiXCR. Here the sample spans more than 350,000 distinct CDR3 sequences, about 10% being singletons. Sequencing was done on a sample of naive T cells sorted from blood. The receptor set was obtained from a woman in her fifties or sixties in good health. The CDR3 runs from the conserved cysteine through the conserved F or W. Fields, in order: J gene, CDR3 length, V gene, clone size, D gene, CDR3 protein, CDR3 DNA. D genes are given only for firm matches. A row's size may be missing; if present it is once, few, many or a size class.

TRBJ1-5	12	TRBV12-3/TRBV12-4	many	NA	CASSPSDQPQHF	TGTGCCAGCAGTCCGTCGGATCAGCCCCAGCATTTT
TRBJ2-7	13	TRBV24-1	many	NA	CATSDVFSYEQYF	TGTGCCACCAGTGATGTCTTCTCCTACGAGCAGTACTTC
TRBJ1-2	13	TRBV29-1	few	NA	CSAQGGGGYGYTF	TGCAGCGCCCAAGGAGGGGGGGGCTATGGCTACACCTTC
TRBJ1-1	14	TRBV5-1	NA	NA	CASSPAGVGTEAFF	TGCGCCAGCAGTCCCGCGGGGGTGGGCACTGAAGCTTTCTTT
TRBJ2-5	16	TRBV20-1	many	TRBD2	CSARGAGTSGSKTQYF	TGCAGTGCTAGAGGGGCCGGGACTAGCGGGAGTAAGACCCAGTACTTC
TRBJ2-2	18	TRBV7-3	NA	TRBD1	CASSDQMDRGLFSGELFF	TGTGCCAGCAGCGATCAGATGGACAGGGGGCTGTTCTCCGGGGAGCTGTTTTTT
TRBJ1-4	13	TRBV12-3/TRBV12-4	NA	NA	CASRPGGYEKLFF	TGTGCCAGCCGGCCCGGGGGCTATGAAAAACTGTTTTTT
TRBJ2-5	14	TRBV3-1	NA	NA	CASSQATGQETQYF	TGTGCCAGCAGCCAAGCGACAGGCCAAGAGACCCAGTACTTC
TRBJ1-5	14	TRBV20-1	few	NA	CSASSGDYNQPQHF	TGCAGTGCTAGTTCGGGGGACTATAATCAGCCCCAGCATTTT
TRBJ2-4	12	TRBV7-9	NA	NA	CASSFGRAEGLF	TGTGCCAGCAGTTTCGGCCGGGCCGAGGGCCTTTTC
TRBJ2-7	16	TRBV30	many	TRBD1	CAWSAPRDSWAYEQYF	TGTGCCTGGAGTGCCCCCCGGGACAGCTGGGCCTACGAGCAGTACTTC
TRBJ1-1	14	TRBV5-1	many	NA	CASRRESPNTEAFF	TGCGCCAGCAGGCGGGAATCTCCGAACACTGAAGCTTTCTTT
TRBJ2-7	11	TRBV24-1	few	NA	CATSDQLGQYF	TGTGCCACCAGTGATCAGCTCGGGCAGTACTTC
TRBJ2-1	15	TRBV14	few	NA	CASSQDRTSYNEQFF	TGTGCCAGCAGCCAAGACAGGACCTCCTACAATGAGCAGTTCTTC
TRBJ1-2	13	TRBV30	few	TRBD1	CAWSPGQLYGYTF	TGTGCCTGGAGCCCGGGACAGCTTTATGGCTACACCTTC
TRBJ2-5	14	TRBV12-3/TRBV12-4	NA	NA	CASSKDPGGETQYF	TGTGCCAGCAGTAAGGACCCGGGCGGGGAGACCCAGTACTTC
TRBJ2-6	18	TRBV12-3/TRBV12-4	NA	NA	CASSFETDFYSGANVLTF	TGTGCCAGCAGTTTCGAGACGGATTTTTACTCTGGGGCCAACGTCCTGACTTTC
TRBJ2-4	13	TRBV5-1	NA	NA	CASSPAYLGIQYF	TGCGCCAGCAGCCCGGCTTACCTAGGAATTCAGTACTTC
TRBJ1-4	14	TRBV7-9	NA	TRBD1	CASSAGGKDEKLFF	TGTGCCAGCAGCGCAGGGGGGAAGGATGAAAAACTGTTTTTT
TRBJ2-2	19	TRBV7-9	many	TRBD2	CASSFRGLAGGQNTGELFF	TGTGCCAGCAGCTTCCGGGGACTAGCGGGAGGCCAGAACACCGGGGAGCTGTTTTTT
TRBJ2-1	15	TRBV12-3/TRBV12-4	NA	TRBD2	CASSSSGRRYNEQFF	TGTGCCAGCAGTTCTTCCGGGAGGAGGTACAATGAGCAGTTCTTC
TRBJ2-4	13	TRBV5-6	NA	TRBD1	CASSSTGGSIQYF	TGTGCCAGCAGCTCGACAGGGGGAAGCATTCAGTACTTC
TRBJ2-7	13	TRBV20-1	NA	NA	CSAGGLSSYEQYF	TGCAGTGCTGGGGGACTGAGCTCCTACGAGCAGTACTTC
TRBJ1-1	12	TRBV6-5	NA	NA	CASEGMNTEAFF	TGTGCCTCTGAGGGCATGAACACTGAAGCTTTCTTT
TRBJ1-1	12	TRBV7-9	few	NA	CVSGGQNTEAFF	TGTGTTTCTGGCGGGCAGAACACTGAAGCTTTCTTT
TRBJ2-1	15	TRBV15	many	TRBD2	CATSWTSGDYNEQFF	TGTGCCACCAGCTGGACTAGCGGGGACTACAATGAGCAGTTCTTC
TRBJ2-3	14	TRBV5-1	many	NA	CASSLGQHTDTQYF	TGCGCCAGCAGCTTGGGACAGCACACAGATACGCAGTATTTT
TRBJ2-5	14	TRBV5-1	many	NA	CASSPDGVGETQYF	TGCGCCAGCAGTCCGGACGGCGTTGGAGAGACCCAGTACTTC
TRBJ2-3	15	TRBV12-3/TRBV12-4	few	TRBD1	CASSSRTGIGDTQYF	TGTGCCAGCAGTTCCCGGACAGGGATTGGTGATACGCAGTATTTT
TRBJ2-2	12	TRBV20-1	once	NA	CSARRELGELFF	TGCAGTGCTCGTAGAGAGCTTGGGGAGCTGTTTTTT
TRBJ1-2	14	TRBV9	many	NA	CASSADPDSYSYTF	TGTGCCAGCAGCGCCGACCCCGACAGTTATAGCTACACCTTC
TRBJ2-1	14	TRBV2	NA	NA	CASMARGSYNEQFF	TGTGCCAGCATGGCCCGTGGTTCCTACAATGAGCAGTTCTTC
TRBJ2-2	18	TRBV4-1	NA	NA	CASSQAWSSGTGTGELFF	TGCGCCAGCAGCCAAGCCTGGTCCAGCGGGACAGGCACCGGGGAGCTGTTTTTT
TRBJ2-1	15	TRBV12-3/TRBV12-4	many	TRBD2	CASSPLAGGYSEQFF	TGTGCCAGCAGTCCACTAGCGGGAGGGTATTCCGAGCAGTTCTTC
TRBJ1-1	16	TRBV18	many	NA	CASSPPIPGLNTEAFF	TGTGCCAGCTCACCACCGATTCCGGGGTTGAACACTGAAGCTTTCTTT
TRBJ2-5	16	TRBV21-1	few	NA	CASSSRDLPDKETQYF	TGTGCCAGCAGCTCCCGGGACCTCCCGGATAAAGAGACCCAGTACTTC
TRBJ2-3	16	TRBV10-1	NA	TRBD2	CASSDSLAGAQDTQYF	TGCGCCAGCAGCGATTCTCTAGCGGGAGCGCAAGATACGCAGTATTTT
TRBJ2-1	16	TRBV24-1	NA	TRBD2	CATSEVAGQGGNEQFF	TGTGCCACCAGTGAAGTAGCGGGGCAAGGGGGCAATGAGCAGTTCTTC
TRBJ1-5	13	TRBV14	NA	NA	CAPPGDLNQPQHF	TGTGCCCCCCCGGGGGACCTCAATCAGCCCCAGCATTTT
TRBJ2-2	13	TRBV12-3/TRBV12-4	NA	NA	CTSLRVNTGELFF	TGTACCAGCTTAAGGGTGAACACCGGGGAGCTGTTTTTT
TRBJ1-2	16	TRBV27	few	TRBD1	CASSFSKRQGWYGYTF	TGTGCCAGCAGTTTCTCGAAGCGACAGGGGTGGTATGGCTACACCTTC
TRBJ2-7	17	TRBV11-3	NA	TRBD2	CASSSSRASGSYDEQYF	TGTGCCAGCAGCTCCTCCCGCGCTAGCGGGAGCTACGACGAGCAGTACTTC
TRBJ1-1	15	TRBV3-1	NA	NA	CASSQGSPGYTEAFF	TGTGCCAGCAGCCAAGGTTCCCCCGGGTACACTGAAGCTTTCTTT
TRBJ2-1	13	TRBV6-1	NA	NA	CASSSLGNNEQFF	TGTGCCAGCAGTTCACTAGGGAACAATGAGCAGTTCTTC
TRBJ1-1	13	TRBV29-1	few	NA	CSPGTRGNTEAFF	TGCAGCCCGGGGACCCGGGGGAACACTGAAGCTTTCTTT
TRBJ2-1	14	TRBV7-9	few	NA	CASSLARAYNEQFF	TGTGCCAGCAGCTTAGCCAGGGCCTACAATGAGCAGTTCTTC
TRBJ2-3	16	TRBV7-9	few	NA	CASRPPGDTNTDTQYF	TGTGCCAGCAGACCCCCCGGGGACACTAACACAGATACGCAGTATTTT
TRBJ2-2	14	TRBV12-3/TRBV12-4	NA	NA	CASSFSTNAGELFF	TGTGCCAGCAGTTTCTCGACAAACGCCGGGGAGCTGTTTTTT
TRBJ1-2	15	TRBV29-1	NA	NA	CSVGIRLRWGYGYTF	TGCAGCGTTGGGATCCGACTCCGATGGGGGTATGGCTACACCTTC
TRBJ2-5	14	TRBV5-1	NA	NA	CASSWDGAPETQYF	TGCGCCAGCAGCTGGGACGGCGCCCCTGAGACCCAGTACTTC
TRBJ2-2	18	TRBV29-1	few	TRBD1	CSVQLPHPGTGNTGELFF	TGCAGCGTTCAACTCCCCCACCCCGGGACAGGAAACACCGGGGAGCTGTTTTTT
TRBJ1-4	17	TRBV6-6	NA	TRBD1	CASSSPGQGNVGEKLFF	TGTGCCAGCAGTTCGCCGGGACAGGGTAACGTGGGTGAAAAACTGTTTTTT
TRBJ1-4	15	TRBV2	NA	NA	CASSFELATNEKLFF	TGTGCCAGCAGTTTCGAACTCGCAACTAATGAAAAACTGTTTTTT
TRBJ2-4	14	TRBV11-2	NA	NA	CASSLEVKKDIQYF	TGTGCCAGCAGCTTAGAAGTAAAAAAAGACATTCAGTACTTC
TRBJ1-1	19	TRBV7-9	NA	NA	CASSLGTVRGPRTNTEAFF	TGTGCCAGCAGCTTAGGGACTGTCAGAGGGCCGAGGACGAACACTGAAGCTTTCTTT
TRBJ2-2	15	TRBV5-1	few	NA	CASSLPGQNTGELFF	TGCGCCAGCAGCTTACCGGGACAAAACACCGGGGAGCTGTTTTTT
TRBJ1-1	13	TRBV12-3/TRBV12-4	few	NA	CASRKMQGSEAFF	TGTGCCAGCAGGAAAATGCAGGGGTCTGAAGCTTTCTTT
TRBJ1-3	12	TRBV9	few	NA	CASSVSGNTIYF	TGTGCCAGCAGCGTCTCTGGAAACACCATATATTTT
TRBJ1-5	19	TRBV12-3/TRBV12-4	few	TRBD1	CASTLDIGVDRGFSQPQHF	TGTGCCAGCACCCTAGATATTGGTGTGGACAGGGGTTTCAGTCAGCCCCAGCATTTT
TRBJ2-1	13	TRBV29-1	NA	NA	CSVNSYGDNEQFF	TGCAGCGTTAACTCGTACGGAGACAATGAGCAGTTCTTC